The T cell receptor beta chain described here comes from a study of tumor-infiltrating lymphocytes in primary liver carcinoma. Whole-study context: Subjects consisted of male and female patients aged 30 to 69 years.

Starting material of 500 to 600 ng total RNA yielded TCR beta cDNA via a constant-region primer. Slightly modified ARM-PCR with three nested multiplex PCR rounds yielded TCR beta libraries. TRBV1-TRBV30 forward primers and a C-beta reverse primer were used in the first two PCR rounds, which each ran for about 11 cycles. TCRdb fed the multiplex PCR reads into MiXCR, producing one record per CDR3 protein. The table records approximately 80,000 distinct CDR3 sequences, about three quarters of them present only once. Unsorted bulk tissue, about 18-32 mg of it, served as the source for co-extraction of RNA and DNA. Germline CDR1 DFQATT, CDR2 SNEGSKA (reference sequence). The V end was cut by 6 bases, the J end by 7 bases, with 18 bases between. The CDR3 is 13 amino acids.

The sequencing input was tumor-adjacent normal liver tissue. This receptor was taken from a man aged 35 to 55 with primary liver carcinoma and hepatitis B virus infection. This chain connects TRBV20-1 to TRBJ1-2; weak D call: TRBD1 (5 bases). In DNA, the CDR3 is TGCAGTGCCGCCGGGCAGGGTAATCGTGGCTACACCTTC. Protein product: CSAAGQGNRGYTF.